This T cell receptor (beta chain) originates from a study of shared clonotypes between healthy human individuals. Naive CD8 cells comprised CD45RO-negative, CCR7-positively selected cells, excluding terminally differentiated effector memory CD45RA+ cells. The CDR3 covers 15 residues. The V gene's germline CDR1 is SQVTM and CDR2 ANQGSEA. The V end lost 0 bases, the J end lost 4 bases, and 15 bases lay between the germline ends. This clone is a singleton in its sample. Profiled with immunoSEQ multiplex PCR; TCRdb holds only in-frame clones, not every one. The table lists approximately 2,000,000 clones, around 95% of them singletons, with less than 2% in the top ten.

The V and J genes are TRBV29-1 and TRBJ1-2; maybe TRBD1 (6 bases). The sequence came from a man aged 18 to 35 in good health. Some clones in this sample may be carry-over from other donors' samples. Sequenced material: naive CD8+ T cells from PBMCs. CDR3 coding DNA: TGCAGCGTTGAAGAAGGGGGGCCCGCTGGCTATGGCTACACCTTC. This encodes CSVEEGGPAGYGYTF.